Shown below are 19 T cell receptor beta chains from a single sample sequenced in a study of T cells in Graves' hyperthyroidism and ophthalmopathy. Amplification targeted TCR beta CDR3 regions from RNA transcripts. TCR CDR3 regions were first amplified by RT-PCR with HTBI primers. TCRdb independently ran MiXCR on the multiplex PCR reads; one entry per CDR3 protein. This table has 610,000 or so distinct CDR3 sequences, about 43% appearing once. Sequenced input: peripheral blood or thyroid tissue (not recorded which). The origin of the receptors is a woman aged 18-30 years with Graves' hyperthyroidism.

The rearrangement links TRBV20-1 to TRBJ2-7, with D tentatively TRBD2 (6 bases). The V and J ends lost 0 bases and 4 bases respectively, with 19 bases between them. Germline CDR1 is DFQATT and CDR2 is SNEGSKA (reference sequence). CDR3 length equals 16 residues. The CDR3 reads CSARDSGGRTRYEQYF. The CDR3 coding sequence is TGCAGTGCTAGAGATAGCGGCGGACGGACAAGATACGAGCAGTACTTC.

CDR3 DNA sequence: TGCAGCGTTACGTTAGCGGGAGAGGACGAGCAGTACTTC. As protein: CSVTLAGEDEQYF. The V and J genes are TRBV29-1 and TRBJ2-7; 9 bases map to TRBD2. The CDR3 sequence is 13 residues long. Germline V gives CDR1 SQVTM, CDR2 ANQGSEA. Germline trimming cut 5 bases from V and 5 bases from J; bases unmatched to any gene: 7.

This clonotype was counted ten times or more. The rearrangement links TRBV5-1 to TRBJ1-5; TRBD1 might be the D (6 bases). The CDR3 length is 15 residues. The V gene lost 4 bases and the J gene lost 6 bases, with 17 bases spanning the gap. Germline V gene lookup returns CDR1 SGHRS and CDR2 YFSETQ. CDR3 sequence (DNA): TGCGCCAGCAGCCCCGGGACAACGAGCCCTCAGCCCCAGCATTTT. It specifies CASSPGTTSPQPQHF.

This clonotype was counted ten times or more. This chain joins TRBV11-3 and TRBJ1-1; perhaps TRBD1 as D (5 bases). Germline V gene sequence: CDR1 SGHNT, CDR2 YENEEA. The CDR3 contains 14 residues. Trimming cost V 4 bases and J 0 bases, with 9 bases left between them. CDR3 loop: CASSYDSLNTEAFF. As DNA, the CDR3 is TGTGCCAGCAGCTACGACAGCCTGAACACTGAAGCTTTCTTT.

About this clonotype: A much larger clone lies a single base off, so this may be a read error. The rearrangement uses TRBV27 and TRBJ2-7; perhaps TRBD2 as D (6 bases). From germline, CDR1 is MNHEY and CDR2 SMNVEV (reference sequence). The CDR3 is 13 amino acids. This chain's CDR3 is CASRPGVAYEQDF. In DNA, the CDR3 is TGTGCCAGCAGGCCGGGGGTTGCCTACGAGCAGGACTTC.

This chain connects TRBV7-2 to TRBJ2-2, with D tentatively TRBD1 (5 bases). Trimming left V 2 bases short and J 5 bases short, with 12 bases between. The CDR3 runs to 15 residues. Germline CDR1 and CDR2: SGHTA and FQGNSA. The CDR3 DNA sequence: TGTGCCAGCAGCTTACTTCAGGGCCTTACCGGGGAGCTGTTTTTT. This gives the protein CASSLLQGLTGELFF.

The J gene is TRBJ2-1, the V gene TRBV29-1, with 11 positions matching TRBD2. The CDR3 is made up of 16 amino acids. Germline CDR1 reads SQVTM; CDR2 reads ANQGSEA. With V trimmed by 6 bases and J by 4 bases, 11 bases remained unmatched. CDR3 DNA sequence: TGCAGCGTCGTCAGACCGGGACTAGCGGTTTACAATGAGCAGTTCTTC. Protein sequence: CSVVRPGLAVYNEQFF.

The sample holds a few counts of this clonotype. V and J are TRBV5-1 and TRBJ2-7; D might be TRBD2 (6 bases). With 0 bases removed from V and 1 base from J, the gap between germline ends came to 14 bases. Germline CDR1 reads SGHRS; CDR2 reads YFSETQ. The CDR3 loop spans 16 amino acids. DNA for the CDR3: TGCGCCAGCAGCTTGGATCTTAGCGGATTGTCCTACGAGCAGTACTTC. This encodes CASSLDLSGLSYEQYF.

In this sample, this clonotype turned up many times. The chain carries TRBV20-1 and TRBJ1-1; D is unclear. The length of the CDR3 is 12 residues. V was shortened by 5 bases and J by 7 bases, with 14 bases between the two germline ends. Germline CDR1 DFQATT, CDR2 SNEGSKA (reference sequence). CDR3 nucleotides: TGCAGTGCTTCGACACGGCCCCTTGAAGCTTTCTTT. Translated: CSASTRPLEAFF.

V is TRBV15 and J is TRBJ1-4; perhaps TRBD1 as D (5 bases). The CDR3 has 14 amino acids. CDR1 LNHNV and CDR2 YYDKDF come from the germline V gene (reference sequence). Trimming left V 3 bases short and J 8 bases short, with 13 bases between. In DNA form, the CDR3 reads TGTGCCACCAGCAGGGGCCCGGGGACCGAAAAACTGTTTTTT. Residues: CATSRGPGTEKLFF.

This clonotype was recorded many times. The chain has TRBV7-9 and TRBJ2-5, with 8 positions matching TRBD2. CDR1 SEHNR and CDR2 FQNEAQ come from the germline V gene (reference sequence). V lost 0 bases to trimming and J lost 1 base; unmatched junction nucleotides: 4. This CDR3 is 16 amino acids long. The CDR3 is CASSLAAGEVQETQYF. The CDR3 DNA sequence: TGTGCCAGCAGCTTAGCAGCGGGAGAGGTCCAAGAGACCCAGTACTTC.

Notes on this clonotype: Because it lacks the conserved phenylalanine or tryptophan at the end, this CDR3 is likely a read error. The limits of the CDR3 on the DNA are not certain, so only TCRdb's listed CDR3 is given. The chain has TRBV24-1 and TRBJ2-6; the DNA was not compared with TRBD1, the D call given in the table. The CDR3 region is 8 residues in length, termini included. CDR1 is KGHDR and CDR2 is SFDVKD in the germline V gene. CDR3 region: CATSDPGT.

The CDR3: CSASVEEGQETQYF. The CDR3 bases are TGCAGTGCTAGTGTGGAGGAGGGCCAAGAGACCCAGTACTTC. This chain links TRBV20-1 with TRBJ2-5, with a tentative D call TRBD2 (6 bases). Germline V gene data show CDR1 as DFQATT and CDR2 as SNEGSKA (reference sequence). Trimming left V 3 bases short and J 1 base short, with 12 bases between. The CDR3 is 14 amino acids.

This clonotype was observed at least ten times. The gene calls are TRBV9 and TRBJ1-1; TRBD1 matches at 10 bases. Per germline, CDR1 SGDLS and CDR2 YYNGEE. The CDR3 spans 15 residues. Trimming cost V 2 bases and J 3 bases; bases outside gene matches: 4. As DNA, the CDR3 is TGTGCCAGCAGCGTGGGACAGGGGTCGGACACTGAAGCTTTCTTT. Translation: CASSVGQGSDTEAFF.

This rearrangement joins TRBV12-3 or TRBV12-4 to TRBJ2-1, with TRBD1 identical over 10 bases. With V trimmed by 3 bases and J by 7 bases, 3 bases remained unmatched. CDR3 size: 14 residues. This CDR3 reads CASSLTGGRNEQFF. For the CDR3, the DNA is TGTGCCAGCAGTTTGACAGGGGGCAGGAATGAGCAGTTCTTC.

This clonotype showed up many times. The chain's CDR3 is CSVEVIRGGRDPQETQYF. As DNA, the CDR3 is TGCAGCGTTGAAGTAATTAGGGGTGGGCGGGACCCACAAGAGACCCAGTACTTC. This chain uses TRBV29-1 with TRBJ2-5; weak D call: TRBD2 (6 bases). Germline V CDR1 and CDR2: SQVTM, ANQGSEA. V lost 1 base to trimming and J lost 2 bases, with 23 bases between them. The CDR3 is 18 residues long.

The genes are TRBV20-1 and TRBJ1-6; 8 bases are shared with TRBD1. J gave up 7 bases and V 5 bases, and 13 bases lay outside the gene matches. In germline, CDR1 is DFQATT, CDR2 SNEGSKA (reference sequence). The CDR3 covers 16 residues. The CDR3 nucleotides read TGCAGTGCTTGGGGAGGGGGCCAGGGGGCCAATTCACCCCTCCACTTT. Translating gives CSAWGGGQGANSPLHF.

The CDR3 region is CSATLRTSYEQYF. The CDR3 nucleotides are TGCAGTGCTACCCTGCGGACCTCCTACGAGCAGTACTTC. The chain has TRBV20-1 and TRBJ2-7; the D is unclear. The CDR3 contains 13 residues. V gave up 4 bases and J gave up 0 bases, with 10 bases separating them. The germline V gene encodes CDR1 DFQATT and CDR2 SNEGSKA (reference sequence).

This clonotype was picked up many times. One end of the junction fails to match germline, which may point to a read error. The chain carries TRBV6-6 and TRBJ1-1, with unresolved D. There are 14 residues in the CDR3. CDR1 MNHNY and CDR2 SVGAGI come from the germline V gene (reference sequence). CDR3 residues: CASSYSSGDTGAFF. CDR3 in DNA: TGTGCCAGCAGTTACTCATCAGGTGACACTGGAGCTTTCTTT.